This TCR beta chain was recovered during a study of a mutant IDH1 vaccine in newly diagnosed glioma. Concerning this clone itself: Its matching antigen is unknown.

TCRdb's table, derived via immunoSEQ multiplex PCR, lists solely in-frame clones and lacks some. The repertoire holds tens of thousands of clones, roughly 73% seen once, with around 2% in the top ten. The time point was: week 5, during vaccination. Vaccine doses each comprised 300 ug of mutant IDH1 20-mer peptide, with topical imiquimod. The CDR3 consists of 14 residues. V lost 5 bases, J lost 1 base, and 3 bases stayed unmatched. Germline V gives CDR1 SGHTA, CDR2 FQGNSA. This rearrangement joins TRBV7-2 to TRBJ2-7; 9 nucleotides agree with TRBD1. This clonotype was sampled from a woman aged 40 to 50 with glioma. The source material was PBMCs, sampled from a glioma patient whose treatment included an IDH1 peptide vaccine. The CDR3 bases are TGTGCCAGCAGCCGGACAGGGGAATCCTACGAGCAGTACTTC. As protein: CASSRTGESYEQYF.